This is a list of T cell receptor beta chains from one sample in a study of response to subunit inactivated influenza vaccine. MiXCR was run by TCRdb on the RT-PCR reads, yielding one entry per CDR3 protein. The sample has 550,000 to 800,000 distinct CDR3 sequences, over 11% seen once. Material: PBMCs from blood, obtained 14 to 15 days before vaccination. The receptors come from a man aged 45-65 years who received an inactivated influenza vaccine. The CDR3 runs from the conserved cysteine through the conserved F or W. Each record gives: CDR3 length, V gene, clone size, J gene, D gene, CDR3 DNA, CDR3 protein. The D gene is left open where the match is weak. A clone size is listed for some rows: how often the clone was seen (once, few, many), or a class if it is expanded.

14,TRBV27,few,TRBJ2-1,-,TGTGCCAGCAGTTTATTCGGGTTACGCAATGAGCAGTTCTTC,CASSLFGLRNEQFF
12,TRBV6-6,many,TRBJ2-7,-,TGTGCCAGCAGTTCCGCCGGGAACGAGCAGTACTTC,CASSSAGNEQYF
15,TRBV5-1,few,TRBJ2-3,TRBD1,TGCGCCAGCAGCAAAGGACAGGGAGGCACTGATACGCAGTATTTT,CASSKGQGGTDTQYF
13,TRBV20-1,-,TRBJ2-3,-,TGCAGTGCTAGTTCCTATGTCACAGATACGCAGTATTTT,CSASSYVTDTQYF
16,TRBV5-1,few,TRBJ2-1,TRBD1,TGCGCCAGCAGTCCCGAATTCCGGGACAGACACAATGAGCAGTTCTTC,CASSPEFRDRHNEQFF
14,TRBV4-3,many,TRBJ2-2,-,TGCGCCAGCAGCCAAGAGGTCAACACCGGGGAGCTGTTTTTT,CASSQEVNTGELFF
14,TRBV27,few,TRBJ2-1,TRBD2,TGTGCCACCCAACTCGGGGGGGCCTACAATGAGCAGTTCTTC,CATQLGGAYNEQFF
12,TRBV5-1,few,TRBJ1-3,-,TGCGCCAGCAGCTTGGCCGGGGACACCATATATTTT,CASSLAGDTIYF
12,TRBV12-3/TRBV12-4,few,TRBJ2-5,-,TGTGCCAGCAGTTACCTAGAAGAGACCCAGTACTTC,CASSYLEETQYF
16,TRBV15,many,TRBJ2-2,TRBD1,TGTGCCACCAGCAGACCAGACAGGGGAGGCACCGGGGAGCTGTTTTTT,CATSRPDRGGTGELFF
12,TRBV5-1,few,TRBJ2-5,TRBD2,TGCGCCAGCGGGAGGGAACAAGAGACCCAGTACTTC,CASGREQETQYF
11,TRBV14,-,TRBJ2-7,-,TGTGCCAGCAGCCACTCAGGGGAGCAGTACTTC,CASSHSGEQYF
14,TRBV20-1,many,TRBJ1-5,TRBD1,TGCAGTGCTAGGGTGGCAGGGGGAAGTCAGCCCCAGCATTTT,CSARVAGGSQPQHF
13,TRBV15,-,TRBJ1-5,-,TGTGCCACCAGCTCAGCTAGCAATCAGCCCCAGCATTTT,CATSSASNQPQHF
16,TRBV5-6,few,TRBJ2-5,TRBD1,TGTGCCAGCAGCTTGGTCTTGCGACAGGGGCGAGAGACCCAGTACTTC,CASSLVLRQGRETQYF
17,TRBV11-2,-,TRBJ2-3,TRBD2,TGTGCCAGCAGCTTAGATTTCCTAGCGGGAGGGAGGGATACGCAGTATTTT,CASSLDFLAGGRDTQYF
14,TRBV6-5,-,TRBJ2-2,-,TGTGCCAGCAGTTACGGGGCAAACACCGGGGAGCTGTTTTTT,CASSYGANTGELFF
13,TRBV29-1,-,TRBJ1-5,TRBD1,TGCAGCGCCCAGGGGGCGAAGGGGGAGCCCCAGCATTTT,CSAQGAKGEPQHF
13,TRBV9,many,TRBJ2-7,-,TGTGCCAGCAGCGTAAACGGAGCCTACGAGCAGTACTTC,CASSVNGAYEQYF
13,TRBV29-1,few,TRBJ2-7,-,TGCAGCGCTTCTTTAGGGCTCTCCTACGAGCAGTACTTC,CSASLGLSYEQYF
11,TRBV6-5,-,TRBJ2-3,-,TGTGCCAGCACAACAGGAGATGGGCAGTATTTT,CASTTGDGQYF
15,TRBV2,-,TRBJ2-5,-,TGTGCCAGCAGTGAACCCCCAGGAAACCAAGAGACCCAGTACTTC,CASSEPPGNQETQYF